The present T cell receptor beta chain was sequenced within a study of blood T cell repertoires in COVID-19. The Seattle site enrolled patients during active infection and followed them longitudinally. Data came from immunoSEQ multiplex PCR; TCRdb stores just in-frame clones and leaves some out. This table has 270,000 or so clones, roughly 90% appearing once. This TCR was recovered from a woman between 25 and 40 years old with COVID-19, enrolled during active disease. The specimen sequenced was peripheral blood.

CDR3 sequence: CASSILRGNQPQHF. The CDR3 DNA reads TGTGCCAGTAGTATTCTGAGGGGCAATCAGCCCCAGCATTTT. V is TRBV19 and J is TRBJ1-5; the D is unclear. Germline CDR1 reads LNHDA; CDR2 reads SQIVND (reference sequence). The CDR3 loop spans 14 amino acids. Trimming took 3 bases from V and 2 from J, leaving 8 bases between them.